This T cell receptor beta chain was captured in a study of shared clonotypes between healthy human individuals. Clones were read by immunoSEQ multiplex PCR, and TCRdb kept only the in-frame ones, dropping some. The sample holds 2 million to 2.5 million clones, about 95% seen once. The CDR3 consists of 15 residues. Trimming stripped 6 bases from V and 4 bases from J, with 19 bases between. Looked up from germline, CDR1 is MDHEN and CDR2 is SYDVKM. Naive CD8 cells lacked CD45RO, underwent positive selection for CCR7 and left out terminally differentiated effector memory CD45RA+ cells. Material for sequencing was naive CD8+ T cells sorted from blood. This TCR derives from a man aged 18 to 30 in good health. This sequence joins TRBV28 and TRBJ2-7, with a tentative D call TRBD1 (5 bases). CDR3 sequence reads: CASSPRGAQAYEQYF. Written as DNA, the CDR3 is TGTGCCAGCAGCCCACGTGGGGCGCAAGCTTACGAGCAGTACTTC.